The present entry profiles one T cell receptor (beta chain) with its context. The data were obtained in a study of blood T cell repertoires in COVID-19. Germline V lookup: CDR1 LGHNA, CDR2 YNFKEQ. This CDR3 comprises 14 residues. Trimming took 5 bases from V and 5 from J; bases not matched to a gene: 3. Source study methods: Amplified reference gene primers provided the basis for estimating nucleated cell counts. Method: immunoSEQ multiplex PCR; TCRdb's copy keeps in-frame clones and lacks some. V, J and clone size were drawn from that table, and D and trimming were deduced from the DNA. Among under 250,000 clones listed, over 75% were seen once. Enrollees, about 18 to 89 years old, lived in approximately 24 US areas. Participants were placed into cohorts based on the clinical history they reported. Someone with COVID-19 had been met by exposed participants within 2 weeks before study entry.

V gene TRBV4-2 combines with J gene TRBJ2-1; 10 positions match TRBD2. The sequence was obtained from a woman in her twenties or thirties who had been exposed to COVID-19. The sample was PBMCs or T cells enriched from blood (not recorded which). CDR3 sequence (DNA): TGTGCCAGCAGCGGGACTAGCGCGGACAATGAGCAGTTCTTC. It yields the protein CASSGTSADNEQFF.